The source of this TCR beta chain is a study of vaccination and CD4 T cells after COVID-19. Study observations and caveats: Among convalescent patients, a median 86.3% of reactive clones emerged only after vaccination. SARS-CoV-2-reactive clonotype medians increased from around 21 to 38, not significantly.

Germline V gene sequence: CDR1 MRHNA, CDR2 SNTAGT. This CDR3 region has 14 residues. Germline trimming cut 5 bases from V and 3 bases from J; bases unmatched to any gene: 3. This clonotype was seen only a few times. Its target is not known. The Oncomine TCR Beta short-read assay was what sequenced the DNA obtained from cultured CD4+ T cells. TCRdb re-derived calls from the PCR reads in MiXCR, one entry per CDR3 protein. The sample lists about 4,900 distinct CDR3 sequences; roughly 28% were seen once. The treatment here: roughly ten-day PBMC culture with coronavirus spike peptide pools or control peptides (ViraFEST assay). Those CD4+ T cells from the unexposed donor predate the COVID-19 pandemic (2011-2018). Cultures got half-medium changes with IL-2 on days 3 and 7.

This TCR derives from a human donor in good health. Sequencing was done on a sample of CD4+ T cells from blood, cultured in vitro. The chain uses TRBV6-4 and TRBJ2-2; 7 bases are a match to TRBD1. The CDR3 here is CASSSGQDTGELFF. CDR3 sequence (DNA): TGTGCCAGCAGTTCAGGACAGGACACCGGGGAGCTGTTTTTT.